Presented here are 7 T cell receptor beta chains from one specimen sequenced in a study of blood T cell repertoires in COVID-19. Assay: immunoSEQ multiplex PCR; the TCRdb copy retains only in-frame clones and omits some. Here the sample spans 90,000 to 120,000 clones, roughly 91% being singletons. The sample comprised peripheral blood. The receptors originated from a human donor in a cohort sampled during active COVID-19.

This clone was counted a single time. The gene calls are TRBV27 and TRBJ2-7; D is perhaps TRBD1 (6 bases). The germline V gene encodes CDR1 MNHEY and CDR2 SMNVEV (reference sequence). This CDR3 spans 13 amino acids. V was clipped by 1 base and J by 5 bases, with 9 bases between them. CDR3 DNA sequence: TGTGCCAGCAGTTTATTAGCAGGGGACGAGCAGTACTTC. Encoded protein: CASSLLAGDEQYF.

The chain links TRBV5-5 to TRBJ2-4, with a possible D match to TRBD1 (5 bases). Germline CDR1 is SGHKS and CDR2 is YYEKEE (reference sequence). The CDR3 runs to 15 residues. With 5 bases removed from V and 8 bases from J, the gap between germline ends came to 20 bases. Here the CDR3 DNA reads TGTGCCAGCAGTCGTTTTCAGGGTATCCGGCACATTCAGTACTTC. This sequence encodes CASSRFQGIRHIQYF.

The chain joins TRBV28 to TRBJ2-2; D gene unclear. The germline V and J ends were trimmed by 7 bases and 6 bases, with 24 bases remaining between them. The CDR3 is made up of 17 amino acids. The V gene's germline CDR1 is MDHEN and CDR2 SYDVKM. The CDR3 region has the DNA TGTGCCAGCACCGCTAGGCCCCCTTTAAAGAAGGCCGGGGAGCTGTTTTTT. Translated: CASTARPPLKKAGELFF.

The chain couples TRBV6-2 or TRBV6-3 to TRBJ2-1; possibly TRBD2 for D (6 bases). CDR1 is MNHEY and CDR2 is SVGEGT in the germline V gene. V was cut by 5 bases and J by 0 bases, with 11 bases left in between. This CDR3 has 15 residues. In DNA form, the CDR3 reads TGTGCCAGCAGTCTAGGACTACCCTCCTACAATGAGCAGTTCTTC. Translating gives CASSLGLPSYNEQFF.

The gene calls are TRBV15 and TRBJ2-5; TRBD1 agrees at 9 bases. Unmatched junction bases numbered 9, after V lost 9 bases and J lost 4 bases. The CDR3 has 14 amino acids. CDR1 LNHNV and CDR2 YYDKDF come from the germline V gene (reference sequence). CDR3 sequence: CATYDRGKIETQYF. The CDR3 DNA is TGTGCCACTTACGACAGGGGGAAGATAGAGACCCAGTACTTC.

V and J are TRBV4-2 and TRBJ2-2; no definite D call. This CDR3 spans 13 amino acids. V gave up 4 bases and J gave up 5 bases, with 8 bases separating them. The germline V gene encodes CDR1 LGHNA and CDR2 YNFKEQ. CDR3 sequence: CASSLSRTGELFF. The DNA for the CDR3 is TGTGCCAGCAGCCTGAGTAGAACCGGGGAGCTGTTTTTT.

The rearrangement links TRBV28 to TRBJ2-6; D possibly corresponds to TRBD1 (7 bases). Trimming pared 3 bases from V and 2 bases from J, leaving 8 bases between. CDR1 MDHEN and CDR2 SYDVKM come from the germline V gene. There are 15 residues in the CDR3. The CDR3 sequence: CASSFRGAGANVLTF. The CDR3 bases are TGTGCCAGCAGTTTCAGGGGGGCTGGGGCCAACGTCCTGACTTTC.